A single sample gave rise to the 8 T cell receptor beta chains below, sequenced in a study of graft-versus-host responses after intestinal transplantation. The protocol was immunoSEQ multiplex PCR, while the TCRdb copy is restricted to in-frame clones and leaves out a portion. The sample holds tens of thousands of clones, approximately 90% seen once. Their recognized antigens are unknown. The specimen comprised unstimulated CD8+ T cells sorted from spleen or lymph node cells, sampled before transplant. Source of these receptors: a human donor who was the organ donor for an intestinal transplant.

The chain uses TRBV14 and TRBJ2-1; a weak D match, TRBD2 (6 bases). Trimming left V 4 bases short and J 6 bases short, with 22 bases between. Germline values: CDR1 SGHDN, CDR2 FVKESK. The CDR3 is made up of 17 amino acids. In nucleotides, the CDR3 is TGTGCCAGCAGCCCGAAATATTTAGCCGGAGGGCCCAATGAGCAGTTCTTC. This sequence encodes CASSPKYLAGGPNEQFF.

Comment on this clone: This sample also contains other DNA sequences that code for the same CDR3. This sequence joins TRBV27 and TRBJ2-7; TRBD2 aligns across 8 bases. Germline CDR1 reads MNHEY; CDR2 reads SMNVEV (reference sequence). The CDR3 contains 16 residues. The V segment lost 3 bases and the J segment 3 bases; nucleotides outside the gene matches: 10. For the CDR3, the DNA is TGTGCCAGCAGTTTTTCGGGGGGGAGGGCTGTCTACGAGCAGTACTTC. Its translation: CASSFSGGRAVYEQYF.

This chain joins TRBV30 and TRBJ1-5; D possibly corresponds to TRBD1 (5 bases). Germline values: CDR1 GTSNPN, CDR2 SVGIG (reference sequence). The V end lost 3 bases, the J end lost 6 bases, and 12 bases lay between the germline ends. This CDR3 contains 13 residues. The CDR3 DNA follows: TGTGCCTGGAGCCTGGACACCCTTCAGCCCCAGCATTTT. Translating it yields CAWSLDTLQPQHF.

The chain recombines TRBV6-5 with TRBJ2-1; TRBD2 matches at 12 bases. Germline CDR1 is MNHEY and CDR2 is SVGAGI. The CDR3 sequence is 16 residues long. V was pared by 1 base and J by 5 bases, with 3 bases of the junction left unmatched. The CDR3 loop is CASSYWTSGIHNEQFF. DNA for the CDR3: TGTGCCAGCAGTTACTGGACTAGCGGGATTCACAATGAGCAGTTCTTC.

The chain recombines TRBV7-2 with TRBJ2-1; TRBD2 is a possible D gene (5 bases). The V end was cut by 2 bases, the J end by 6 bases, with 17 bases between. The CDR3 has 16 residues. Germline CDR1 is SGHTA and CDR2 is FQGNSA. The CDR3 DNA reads TGTGCCAGCAGCTTATCAGTCGGGCCAGGAGGCAATGAGCAGTTCTTC. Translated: CASSLSVGPGGNEQFF.

The CDR3 loop reads CASGKGLAETQYF. The DNA of the CDR3 is TGTGCCAGCGGAAAGGGACTAGCGGAGACCCAGTACTTC. This rearrangement joins TRBV28 to TRBJ2-5, with TRBD2 identical over 10 bases. The CDR3 sequence is 13 residues long. With V trimmed by 8 bases and J by 5 bases, 5 bases remained unmatched. From germline, CDR1 is MDHEN and CDR2 SYDVKM.

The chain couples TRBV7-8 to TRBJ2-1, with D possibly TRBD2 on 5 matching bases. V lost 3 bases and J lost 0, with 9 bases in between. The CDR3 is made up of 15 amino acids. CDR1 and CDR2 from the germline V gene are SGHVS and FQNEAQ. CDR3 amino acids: CASSLEVSSYNEQFF. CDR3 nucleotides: TGTGCCAGCAGCTTGGAGGTAAGCTCCTACAATGAGCAGTTCTTC.

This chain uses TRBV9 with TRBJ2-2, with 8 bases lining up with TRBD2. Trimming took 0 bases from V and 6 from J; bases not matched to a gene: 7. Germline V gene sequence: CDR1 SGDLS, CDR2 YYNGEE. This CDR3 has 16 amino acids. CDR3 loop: CASSVGGLGSAGELFF. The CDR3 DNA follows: TGTGCCAGCAGCGTAGGGGGACTAGGTTCGGCCGGGGAGCTGTTTTTT. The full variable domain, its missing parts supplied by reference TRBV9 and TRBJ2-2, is DSGVTQTPKHLITATGQRVTLRCSPRSGDLSVYWYQQSLDQGLQFLIQYYNGEERAKGNILERFSAQQFPDLHSELNLSSLELGDSALYFCASSVGGLGSAGELFFGEGSRLTVL.